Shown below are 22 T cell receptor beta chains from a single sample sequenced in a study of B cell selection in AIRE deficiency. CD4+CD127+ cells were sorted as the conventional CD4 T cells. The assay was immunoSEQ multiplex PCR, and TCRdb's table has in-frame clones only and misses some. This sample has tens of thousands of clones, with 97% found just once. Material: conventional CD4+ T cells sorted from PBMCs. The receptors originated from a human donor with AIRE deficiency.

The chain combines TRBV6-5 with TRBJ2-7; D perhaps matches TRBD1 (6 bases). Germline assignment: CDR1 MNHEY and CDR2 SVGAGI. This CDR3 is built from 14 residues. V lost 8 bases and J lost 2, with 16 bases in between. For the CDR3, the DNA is TGTGCCAGCCATCCGACCGACAGGACCTACGAGCAGTACTTC. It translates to CASHPTDRTYEQYF.

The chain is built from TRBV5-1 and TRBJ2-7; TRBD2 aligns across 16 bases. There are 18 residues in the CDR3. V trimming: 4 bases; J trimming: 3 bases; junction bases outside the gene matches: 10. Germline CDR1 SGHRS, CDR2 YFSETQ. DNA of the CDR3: TGCGCCAGCAGCGTAGGGACTAGCGGGAGGGCCTTACGCTACGAGCAGTACTTC. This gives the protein CASSVGTSGRALRYEQYF.

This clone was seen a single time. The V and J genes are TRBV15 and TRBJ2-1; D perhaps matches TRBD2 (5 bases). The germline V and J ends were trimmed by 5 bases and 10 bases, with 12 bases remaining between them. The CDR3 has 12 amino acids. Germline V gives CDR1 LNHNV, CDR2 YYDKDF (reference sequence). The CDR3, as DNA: TGTGCCACCAGCGTGTCGGGCGGGGAGCAGTTCTTC. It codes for CATSVSGGEQFF.

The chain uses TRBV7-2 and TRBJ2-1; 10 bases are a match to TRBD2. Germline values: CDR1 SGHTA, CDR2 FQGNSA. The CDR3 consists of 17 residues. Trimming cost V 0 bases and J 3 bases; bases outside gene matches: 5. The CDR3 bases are TGTGCCAGCAGCTTAGCAGGGCTAGCGGGAGACTACAATGAGCAGTTCTTC. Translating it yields CASSLAGLAGDYNEQFF.

Here the CDR3 reads CASSFSTGNTEAFF. In DNA, the CDR3 is TGTGCCAGCAGTTTTAGCACAGGGAACACTGAAGCTTTCTTT. The chain uses TRBV7-8 and TRBJ1-1, with D possibly TRBD1 on 5 matching bases. The germline V and J ends were trimmed by 6 bases and 1 base, with 12 bases remaining between them. The CDR3 runs 14 residues. Germline CDR1 reads SGHVS; CDR2 reads FQNEAQ.

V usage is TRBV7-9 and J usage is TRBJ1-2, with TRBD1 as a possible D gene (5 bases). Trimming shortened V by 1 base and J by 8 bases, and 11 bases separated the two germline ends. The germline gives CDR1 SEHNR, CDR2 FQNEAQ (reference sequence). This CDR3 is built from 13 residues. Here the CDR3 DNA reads TGTGCCAGCAGCTTAGGGGGCCCAGGAGGCTACACCTTC. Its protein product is CASSLGGPGGYTF.

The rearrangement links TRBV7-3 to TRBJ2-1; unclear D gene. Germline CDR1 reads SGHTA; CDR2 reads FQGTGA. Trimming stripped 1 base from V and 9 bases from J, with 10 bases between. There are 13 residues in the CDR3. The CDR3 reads CASSLSIDSEQFF. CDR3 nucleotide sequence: TGTGCCAGCAGCTTAAGCATTGACTCTGAGCAGTTCTTC.

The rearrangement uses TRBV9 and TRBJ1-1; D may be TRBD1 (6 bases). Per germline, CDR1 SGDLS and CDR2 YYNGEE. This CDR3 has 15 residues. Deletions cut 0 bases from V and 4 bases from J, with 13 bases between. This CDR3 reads CASSVGAGAFTEAFF. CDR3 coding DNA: TGTGCCAGCAGCGTAGGGGCGGGGGCGTTCACTGAAGCTTTCTTT.

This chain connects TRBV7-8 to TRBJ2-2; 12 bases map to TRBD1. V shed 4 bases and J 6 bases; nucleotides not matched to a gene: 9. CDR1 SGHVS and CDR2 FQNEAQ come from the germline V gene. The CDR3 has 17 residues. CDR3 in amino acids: CASSYRPGQGASGELFF. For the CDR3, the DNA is TGTGCCAGCAGCTACCGGCCGGGACAGGGGGCGTCCGGGGAGCTGTTTTTT.

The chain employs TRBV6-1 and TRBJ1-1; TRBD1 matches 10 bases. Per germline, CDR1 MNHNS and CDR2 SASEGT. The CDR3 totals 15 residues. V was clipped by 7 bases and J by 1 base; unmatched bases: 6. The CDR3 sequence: CASMDRGSENTEAFF. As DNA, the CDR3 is TGTGCCAGCATGGACAGGGGGAGTGAGAACACTGAAGCTTTCTTT.

CDR3: CASSTGTGVTYGYTF. The CDR3 nucleotides read TGTGCCAGCAGCACAGGGACAGGGGTAACTTATGGCTACACCTTC. This chain connects TRBV28 to TRBJ1-2, with TRBD1 matching over 10 bases. Germline loops: CDR1 MDHEN, CDR2 SYDVKM. The length of the CDR3 is 15 residues. Unmatched junction bases numbered 9, after V lost 6 bases and J lost 5 bases.

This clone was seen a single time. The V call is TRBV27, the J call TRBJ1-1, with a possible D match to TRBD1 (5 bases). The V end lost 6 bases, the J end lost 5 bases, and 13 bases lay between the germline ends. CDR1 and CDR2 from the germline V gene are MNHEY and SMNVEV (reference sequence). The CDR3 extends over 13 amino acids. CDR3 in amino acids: CASRSGSGTEAFF. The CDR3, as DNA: TGTGCCAGCAGATCAGGGTCCGGGACTGAAGCTTTCTTT.

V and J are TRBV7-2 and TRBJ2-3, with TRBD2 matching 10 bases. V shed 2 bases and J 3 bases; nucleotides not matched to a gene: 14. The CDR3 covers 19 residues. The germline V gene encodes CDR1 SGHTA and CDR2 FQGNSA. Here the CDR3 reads CASSLMLRAGGPITDTQYF. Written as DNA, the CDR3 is TGTGCCAGCAGCTTAATGTTGCGAGCGGGAGGGCCTATTACAGATACGCAGTATTTT.

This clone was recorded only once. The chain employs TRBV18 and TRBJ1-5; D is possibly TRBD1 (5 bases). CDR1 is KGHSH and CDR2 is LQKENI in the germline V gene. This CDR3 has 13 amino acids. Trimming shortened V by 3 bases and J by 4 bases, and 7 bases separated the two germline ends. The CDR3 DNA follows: TGTGCCAGCTCACCTCAGGGTAATCAGCCCCAGCATTTT. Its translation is CASSPQGNQPQHF.

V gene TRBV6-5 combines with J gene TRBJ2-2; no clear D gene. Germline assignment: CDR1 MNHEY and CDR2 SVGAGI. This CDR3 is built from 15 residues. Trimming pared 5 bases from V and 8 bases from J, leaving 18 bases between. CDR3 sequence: CASSTPLPRRGELFF. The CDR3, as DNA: TGTGCCAGCAGTACCCCCCTGCCCCGAAGAGGGGAGCTGTTTTTT.

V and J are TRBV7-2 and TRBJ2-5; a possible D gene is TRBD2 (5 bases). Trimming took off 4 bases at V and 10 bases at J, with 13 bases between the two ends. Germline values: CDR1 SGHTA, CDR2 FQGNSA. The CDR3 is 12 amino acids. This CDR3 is CASSSMRGNQYF. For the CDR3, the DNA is TGTGCCAGCAGCTCTATGCGAGGGAACCAGTACTTC. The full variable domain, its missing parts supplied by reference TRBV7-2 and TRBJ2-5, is GAGVSQSPSNKVTEKGKDVELRCDPISGHTALYWYRQSLGQGLEFLIYFQGNSAPDKSGLPSDRFSAERTGGSVSTLTIQRTQQEDSAVYLCASSSMRGNQYFGPGTRLLVL.

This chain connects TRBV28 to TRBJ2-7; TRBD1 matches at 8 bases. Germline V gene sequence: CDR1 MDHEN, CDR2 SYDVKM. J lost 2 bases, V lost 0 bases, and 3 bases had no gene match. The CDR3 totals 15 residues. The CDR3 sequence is CASSLWSGGAYEQYF. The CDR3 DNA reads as TGTGCCAGCAGTTTATGGTCAGGGGGCGCCTACGAGCAGTACTTC.

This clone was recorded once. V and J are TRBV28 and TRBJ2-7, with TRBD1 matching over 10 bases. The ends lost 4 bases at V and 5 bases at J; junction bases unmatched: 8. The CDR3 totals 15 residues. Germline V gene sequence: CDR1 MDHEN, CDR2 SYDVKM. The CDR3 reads CASSSPGQGYHEQYF. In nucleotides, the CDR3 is TGTGCCAGCAGTTCGCCGGGACAGGGGTACCACGAGCAGTACTTC.

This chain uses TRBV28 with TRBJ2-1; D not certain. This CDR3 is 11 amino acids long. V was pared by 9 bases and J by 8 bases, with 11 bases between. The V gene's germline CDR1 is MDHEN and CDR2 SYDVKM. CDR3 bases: TGTGCCAGTATCATGTTGGATGAGCAGTTCTTC. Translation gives CASIMLDEQFF.

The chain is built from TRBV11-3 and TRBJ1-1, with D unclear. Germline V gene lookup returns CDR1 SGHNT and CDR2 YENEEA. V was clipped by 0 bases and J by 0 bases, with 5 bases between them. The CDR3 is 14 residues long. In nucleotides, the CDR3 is TGTGCCAGCAGCTTAGATGGGGTGAACACTGAAGCTTTCTTT. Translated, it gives CASSLDGVNTEAFF.

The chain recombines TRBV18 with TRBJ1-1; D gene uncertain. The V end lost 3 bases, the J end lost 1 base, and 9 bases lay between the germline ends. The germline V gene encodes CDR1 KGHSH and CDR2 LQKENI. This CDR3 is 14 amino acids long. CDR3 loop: CASSPQERNTEAFF. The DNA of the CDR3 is TGTGCCAGCTCACCCCAGGAGCGGAACACTGAAGCTTTCTTT.

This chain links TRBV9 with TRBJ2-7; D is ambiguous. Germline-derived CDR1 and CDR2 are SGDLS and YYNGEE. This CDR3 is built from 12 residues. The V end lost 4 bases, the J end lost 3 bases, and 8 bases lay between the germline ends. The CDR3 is CASSPSFYEQYF. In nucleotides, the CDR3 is TGTGCCAGCAGCCCAAGCTTCTACGAGCAGTACTTC. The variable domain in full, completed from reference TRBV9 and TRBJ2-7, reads DSGVTQTPKHLITATGQRVTLRCSPRSGDLSVYWYQQSLDQGLQFLIQYYNGEERAKGNILERFSAQQFPDLHSELNLSSLELGDSALYFCASSPSFYEQYFGPGTRLTVT.